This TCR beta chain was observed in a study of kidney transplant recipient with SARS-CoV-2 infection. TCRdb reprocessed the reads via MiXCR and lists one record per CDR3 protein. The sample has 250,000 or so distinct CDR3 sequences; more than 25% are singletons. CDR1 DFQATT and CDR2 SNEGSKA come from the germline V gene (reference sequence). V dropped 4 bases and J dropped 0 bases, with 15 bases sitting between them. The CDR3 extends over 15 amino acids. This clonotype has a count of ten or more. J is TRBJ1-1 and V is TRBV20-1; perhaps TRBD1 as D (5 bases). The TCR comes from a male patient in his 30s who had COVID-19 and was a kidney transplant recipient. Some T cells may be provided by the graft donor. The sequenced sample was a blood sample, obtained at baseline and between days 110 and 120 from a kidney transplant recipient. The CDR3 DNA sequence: TGCAGTGCTATCCCCCCAGGGAGGATGAACACTGAAGCTTTCTTT. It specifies CSAIPPGRMNTEAFF.